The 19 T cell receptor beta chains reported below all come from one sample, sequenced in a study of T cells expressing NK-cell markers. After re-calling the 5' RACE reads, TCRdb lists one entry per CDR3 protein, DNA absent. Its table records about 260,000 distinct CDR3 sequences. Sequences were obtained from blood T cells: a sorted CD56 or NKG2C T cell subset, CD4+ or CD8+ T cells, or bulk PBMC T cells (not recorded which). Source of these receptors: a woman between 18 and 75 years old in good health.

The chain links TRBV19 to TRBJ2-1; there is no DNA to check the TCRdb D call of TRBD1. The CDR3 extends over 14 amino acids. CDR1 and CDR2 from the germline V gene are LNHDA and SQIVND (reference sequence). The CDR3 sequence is CASTRGASYNEQFF.

This CDR3 is CSARGRGQYNEQFF. This sequence joins TRBV20-1 and TRBJ2-1; absent DNA, TCRdb's TRBD1 call cannot be checked. CDR3 size: 14 residues. The V gene's germline CDR1 is DFQATT and CDR2 SNEGSKA (reference sequence).

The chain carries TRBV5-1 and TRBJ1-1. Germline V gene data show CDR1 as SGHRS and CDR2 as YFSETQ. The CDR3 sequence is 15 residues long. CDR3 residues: CASSAESAWDTEAFF.

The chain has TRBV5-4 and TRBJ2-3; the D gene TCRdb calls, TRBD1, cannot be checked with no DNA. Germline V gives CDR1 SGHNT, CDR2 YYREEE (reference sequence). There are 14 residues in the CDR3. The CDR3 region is CASSFDRVADTQYF.

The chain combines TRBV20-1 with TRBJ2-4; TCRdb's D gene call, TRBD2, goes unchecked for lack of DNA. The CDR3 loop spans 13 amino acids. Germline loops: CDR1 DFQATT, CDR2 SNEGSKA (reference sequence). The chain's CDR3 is CSVREGAKNIQYF.

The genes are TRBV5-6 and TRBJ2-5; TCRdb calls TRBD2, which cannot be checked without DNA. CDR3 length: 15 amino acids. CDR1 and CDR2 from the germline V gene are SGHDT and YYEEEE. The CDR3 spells CASRPRGRIGETQYF.

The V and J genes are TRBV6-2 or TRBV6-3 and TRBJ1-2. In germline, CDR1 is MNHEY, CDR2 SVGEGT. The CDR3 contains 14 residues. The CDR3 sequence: CASSYDSTGYGYTF.

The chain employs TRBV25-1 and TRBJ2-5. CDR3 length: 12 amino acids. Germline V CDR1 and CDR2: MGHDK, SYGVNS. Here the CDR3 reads CASSEMGETQYF. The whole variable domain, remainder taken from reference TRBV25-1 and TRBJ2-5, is EADIYQTPRYLVIGTGKKITLECSQTMGHDKMYWYQQDPGMELHLIHYSYGVNSTEKGDLSSESTVSRIRTEHFPLTLESARPSHTSQYLCASSEMGETQYFGPGTRLLVL.

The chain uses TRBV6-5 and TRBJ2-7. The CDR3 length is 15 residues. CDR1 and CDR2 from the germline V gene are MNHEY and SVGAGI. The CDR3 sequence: CASSSDTLGSYEQYF.

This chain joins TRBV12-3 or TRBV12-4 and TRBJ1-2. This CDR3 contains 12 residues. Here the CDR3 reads CASSLGFYGYTF.

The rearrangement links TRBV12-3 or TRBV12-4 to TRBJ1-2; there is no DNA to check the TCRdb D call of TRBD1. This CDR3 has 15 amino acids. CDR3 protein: CASSHPPEVWYGYTF.

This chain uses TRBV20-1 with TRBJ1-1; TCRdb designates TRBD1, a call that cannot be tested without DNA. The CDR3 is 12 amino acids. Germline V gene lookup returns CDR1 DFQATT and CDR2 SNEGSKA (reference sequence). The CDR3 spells CSAHRGNTEAFF.

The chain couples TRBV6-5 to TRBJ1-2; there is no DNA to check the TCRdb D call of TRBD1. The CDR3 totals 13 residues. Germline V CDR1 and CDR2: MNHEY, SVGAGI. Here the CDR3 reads CASSYDRGGGYTF.

CDR3 loop: CASSIRGPGLATSEQYF. The chain has TRBV19 and TRBJ2-7; the D call of TRBD2 rests on TCRdb alone, since no DNA is present to check it. This CDR3 is 17 amino acids long. Germline assignment: CDR1 LNHDA and CDR2 SQIVND (reference sequence).

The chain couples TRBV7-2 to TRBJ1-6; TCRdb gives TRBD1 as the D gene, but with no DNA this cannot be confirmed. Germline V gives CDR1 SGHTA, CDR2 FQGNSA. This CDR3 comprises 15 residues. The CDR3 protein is CASSPRQGTYSPLHF.

The CDR3 sequence: CASSRTKETQYF. J is TRBJ2-5 and V is TRBV7-8; TCRdb designates TRBD2, a call that cannot be tested without DNA. Looked up from germline, CDR1 is SGHVS and CDR2 is FQNEAQ. The CDR3 consists of 12 residues.

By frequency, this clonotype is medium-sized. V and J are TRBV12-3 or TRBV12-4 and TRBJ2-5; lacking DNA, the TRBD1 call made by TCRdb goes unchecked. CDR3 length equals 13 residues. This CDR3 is CASRDRDGETQYF.

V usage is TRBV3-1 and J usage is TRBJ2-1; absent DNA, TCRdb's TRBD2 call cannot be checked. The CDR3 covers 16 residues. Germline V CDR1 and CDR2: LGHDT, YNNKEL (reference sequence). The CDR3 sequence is CASSHTTGTWTNEQFF.

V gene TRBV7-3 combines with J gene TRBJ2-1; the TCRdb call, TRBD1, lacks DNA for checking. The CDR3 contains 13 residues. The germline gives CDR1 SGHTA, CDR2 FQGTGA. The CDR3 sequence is CASSPRVYNEQFF. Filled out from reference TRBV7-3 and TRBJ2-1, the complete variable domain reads GAGVSQTPSNKVTEKGKYVELRCDPISGHTALYWYRQSLGQGPEFLIYFQGTGAADDSGLPNDRFFAVRPEGSVSTLKIQRTERGDSAVYLCASSPRVYNEQFFGPGTRLTVL.